Sequencing of this T cell receptor (beta chain) was carried out in a study of post-analysis software for immune sequencing data. On the study more broadly: Some patients lacked subtype; others had relapsing-remitting, secondary progressive or progressive-relapsing disease.

Study conclusions and caveats: Batch-matched samples strongly co-clustered by F measure. Versus controls, multiple sclerosis patients showed significantly lower diversity (normalized Chao1). Patients carried several TRBV segments more frequently than controls did, and TRBV5-6, TRBV5-1 and TRBV20-1 were among them.

The CDR3 loop spans 16 amino acids. CDR1 and CDR2 (germline): MDHEN, SYDVKM. V lost 7 bases to trimming and J lost 2 bases, with 21 bases between them. This clonotype has ten or more counts. Its antigen is not known. Researchers reported that TCR beta cDNA libraries carried unique molecular identifiers. The source material, about 0.9 to 10 million T cells, gave rise to about 520,000 cDNA molecules. TCRdb used MiXCR to reprocess the PCR reads, holding one entry per CDR3 protein. The sample includes about 430,000 distinct CDR3 sequences, about 40% of them seen just once. The sequencing input was blood. The chain has TRBV28 and TRBJ2-7; the D gene could be TRBD1 or TRBD2 (5 bases each). This receptor was obtained from a girl aged 2 to 10 with multiple sclerosis. The CDR3 DNA follows: TGTGCCAGCATTAAAGGTGCAGGGAGACTGCCCTACGAGCAGTACTTC. Residues: CASIKGAGRLPYEQYF.